Here is one T cell receptor beta chain with its context. Antigen specificity is unknown. PCR involved 60 Vbeta and 13 Jbeta primers. Profiling relied on immunoSEQ multiplex PCR, and the TCRdb table lists in-frame clones only, not all of them. The table includes 180,000 or so clones, just under 80% detected once. These data come from a study of cytomegalovirus exposure and HLA in healthy donors. Deletions cut 7 bases from V and 4 bases from J, with 8 bases between. The CDR3 is made up of 11 amino acids. The V gene's germline CDR1 is GTSNPN and CDR2 SVGIG (reference sequence). Findings and caveats of the study: A prior analysis recorded that most TCR beta V segments were productive about 87% or about 30% of the time. Later findings reportedly placed an Asian-associated ancestry cluster below the approximately 670-donor mean for N-insertions.

Source material: PBMCs. This clonotype originated in a female donor in good health and CMV-seronegative. This chain joins TRBV30 and TRBJ2-1; D unresolved. CDR3 sequence: CAYSGYNEQFF. CDR3 bases: TGTGCCTACTCAGGATACAATGAGCAGTTCTTC.